This TCR beta chain was captured in a study of blood T cells in healthy people across ages (dated by TCRdb to between 2014 and 2017). Background on the whole study: Template switching captured roughly one uniquely barcoded TCR beta cDNA molecule per two T cells in model experiments. The study analyzed two additional independent replicas of 1 million unique cDNA reads from the same blood draw for two donors, one aged 18 to 30 and one aged 80 or older. To avoid experimental bias, donors of different ages were distributed randomly across sequencing lanes. To track age-related changes in TCR beta repertoire diversity, the study relied on deep sequencing normalized with unique cDNA molecular identifiers. The donors were divided into four age groups: young (average approximately 17 years), middle-aged (roughly 40), aged (62) and long-lived (roughly 86).

What the authors observed across the whole study: As age increased, observed TCR beta diversity per million T cells dropped in a roughly linear way, and a significant reduction was already evident by age roughly 36. Compared with the aged group, more naive CD4+ T cells, fewer expanded clones and increased TCR diversity were shown by the long-lived group, suggesting age selection. The percentage of naive T cells measured by flow cytometry correlated strongly with observed TCR beta diversity. Because profiling used bulk unsorted PBMCs, naive and antigen-experienced compartments could not be compared conclusively. Donor CMV infection status was unknown, potentially confounding age-related changes in expanded clonotypes. Total diversity estimates from one million sequenced T cells were considered lower bounds and underestimates.

Receptors were amplified or captured by 5' RACE. The sequencer was an Illumina HiSeq 2500. A second PCR of about 6 to 11 cycles was performed with a sample-barcoded 5' primer and a J-beta primer mix. Each TCR beta cDNA molecule received a unique molecular identifier from a template-switch 5' adaptor carrying 12 random nucleotides. Each sample yielded at least 2.5 million CDR3-containing paired-end reads. First-strand cDNA synthesis was performed from all RNA using the Mint cDNA synthesis kit, with priming by a TRBC-specific oligonucleotide. Following uracil-DNA glycosylase treatment, all cDNA underwent a first 18-cycle PCR with the universal primers M1SS and BC2_uni_R. The authors processed their data as follows. Normalization of each sample was performed by random selection of 1 million high-quality reads, each carrying a distinct molecular identifier. Reads sharing molecular identifiers were discarded rather than binned into consensus sequences. CDR3 identification, clonotype clustering and error correction used MiTCR with a Q25 quality threshold and the strictest error-elimination algorithm. Lower-bound total TCR beta diversity was estimated with a nonparametric unseen species model using Euler transformation. TCRdb handled the public reads itself, with Q25 trimming in fastp and clone calling in MiXCR, and kept productive beta chains. Each CDR3 protein appears once, grouped with its most common genes and DNA. TCRdb, not the authors, supplied the V and J calls. This sample gives around 500,000 distinct CDR3 sequences in total; roughly 48% of them show up just once. Under 30% of the sample lies in the top ten.

Donors were a few dozen systemically healthy Caucasian individuals from Russia aged roughly 6 to 90 years. Each donor gave about 9.7 milliliters of peripheral blood, drawn into EDTA-treated Vacutainer tubes. Ficoll-Paque density-gradient centrifugation was used to isolate PBMCs, with at least 7 million obtained per sample. Total RNA, at least 6 micrograms per sample, was extracted from PBMCs with Trizol reagent. Naive CD45RAhigh/CD27high T cell percentages were measured by flow cytometry on a PBMC aliquot from every donor. From the cysteine through the phenylalanine, the CDR3 covers 15 amino acids. The entry retains the CDR3 DNA only, 45 bases that are in frame from base 1. The junction shows trimming of 1 base on V and 7 bases on J, and the gene matches do not reach 4 bases of it. Per the germline V gene (reference sequence), SEHNR is the CDR1 and FQNEAQ is the CDR2. The table lists this clonotype with a few counts. Its binding antigen is unknown. No quality values exist for individual bases; no much larger clone is one base distant.

Sequencing was performed on blood. The sequence was collected from a man older than 75 in good health. The chain joins TRBV7-9 to TRBJ1-1, with 12 middle bases fitting TRBD1. The CDR3 reads as follows: CASSLVGTGGDEAFF. The bases are TGTGCCAGCAGCTTAGTGGGGACAGGGGGCGATGAAGCTTTCTTT. The CDR3, completed at both ends by the reference TRBV7-9 and TRBJ1-1 genes, gives the full variable domain DTGVSQNPRHKITKRGQNVTFRCDPISEHNRLYWYRQTLGQGPEFLTYFQNEAQLEKSRLLSDRFSAERPKGSFSTLEIQRTEQGDSAMYLCASSLVGTGGDEAFFGQGTRLTVV.